This T cell receptor (beta chain) was found in a study of cytomegalovirus exposure and HLA in healthy donors. With respect to this clone: Its antigen is currently unknown.

Both 60 Vbeta primers and 13 Jbeta primers went into the PCR. The repertoire was sequenced with immunoSEQ multiplex PCR; TCRdb's copy has only in-frame clones and lacks some. The sample holds 150,000 to 200,000 clones; nearly 70% are singletons and the top ten take 10%. Study-level findings and limits: Associated with cytomegalovirus, according to the listing, were about 160 TCR beta chains. Most TCRs appeared rarely, but some public TCRs recurred in many donors. Segments of the TCR beta V type were, in most cases, productive about 90% or about 30% of the time in an earlier analysis. Later work found that TCR association rates differed between HLA loci; DRB1 had the most and HLA-C the fewest.

CDR3 length: 13 amino acids. Germline CDR1 MNHEY, CDR2 SVGAGI. The germline V and J ends were trimmed by 8 bases and 0 bases, with 10 bases remaining between them. Sequenced sample: PBMCs. The chain joins TRBV6-5 to TRBJ1-2, with unresolved D. This receptor was taken from a man younger than 40 in good health and CMV-seropositive. CDR3 sequence (DNA): TGTGCCAGCTGTAAAGGAGCTAACTATGGCTACACCTTC. It encodes CASCKGANYGYTF.